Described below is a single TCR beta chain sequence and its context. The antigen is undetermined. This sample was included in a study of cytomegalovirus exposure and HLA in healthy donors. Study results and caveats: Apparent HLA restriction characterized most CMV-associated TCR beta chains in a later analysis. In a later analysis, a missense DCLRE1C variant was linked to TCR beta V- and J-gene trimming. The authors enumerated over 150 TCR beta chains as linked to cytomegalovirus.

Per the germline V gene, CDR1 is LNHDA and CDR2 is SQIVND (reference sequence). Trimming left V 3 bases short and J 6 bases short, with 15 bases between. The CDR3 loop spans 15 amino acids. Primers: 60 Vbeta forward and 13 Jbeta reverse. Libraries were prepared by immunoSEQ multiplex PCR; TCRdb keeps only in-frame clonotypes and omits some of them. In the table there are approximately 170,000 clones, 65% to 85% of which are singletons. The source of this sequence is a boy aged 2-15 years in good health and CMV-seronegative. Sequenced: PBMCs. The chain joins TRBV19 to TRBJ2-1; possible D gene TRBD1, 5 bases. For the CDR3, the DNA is TGTGCCAGTAGTATGAACTTTAAAAGGGGCAATGAGCAGTTCTTC. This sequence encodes CASSMNFKRGNEQFF.